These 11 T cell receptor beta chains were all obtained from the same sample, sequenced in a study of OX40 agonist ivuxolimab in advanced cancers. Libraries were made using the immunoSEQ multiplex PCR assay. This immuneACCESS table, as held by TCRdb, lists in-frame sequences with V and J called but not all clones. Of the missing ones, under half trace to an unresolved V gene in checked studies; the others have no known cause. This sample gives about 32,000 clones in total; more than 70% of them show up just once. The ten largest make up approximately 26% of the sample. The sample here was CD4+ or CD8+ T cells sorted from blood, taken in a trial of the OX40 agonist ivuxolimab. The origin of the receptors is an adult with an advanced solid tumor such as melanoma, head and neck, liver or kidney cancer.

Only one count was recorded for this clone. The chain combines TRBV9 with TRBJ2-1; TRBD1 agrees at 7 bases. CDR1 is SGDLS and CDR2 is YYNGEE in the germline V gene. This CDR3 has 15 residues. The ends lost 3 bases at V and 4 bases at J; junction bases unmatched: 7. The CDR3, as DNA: TGTGCCAGCAGCGGAAGAGAGGGGGCTTACAATGAGCAGTTCTTC. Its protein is CASSGREGAYNEQFF.

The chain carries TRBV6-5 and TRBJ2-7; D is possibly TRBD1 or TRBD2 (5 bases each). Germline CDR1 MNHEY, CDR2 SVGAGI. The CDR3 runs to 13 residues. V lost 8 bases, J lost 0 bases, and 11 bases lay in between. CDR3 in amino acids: CASGIGGSYEQYF. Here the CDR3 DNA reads TGTGCCAGCGGCATTGGGGGCTCCTACGAGCAGTACTTC.

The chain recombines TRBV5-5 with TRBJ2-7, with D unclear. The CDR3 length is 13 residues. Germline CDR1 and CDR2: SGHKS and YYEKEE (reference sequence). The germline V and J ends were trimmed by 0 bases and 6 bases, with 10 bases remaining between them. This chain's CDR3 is CASSLGDSTEQYF. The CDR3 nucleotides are TGTGCCAGCAGCTTGGGGGATAGCACCGAGCAGTACTTC.

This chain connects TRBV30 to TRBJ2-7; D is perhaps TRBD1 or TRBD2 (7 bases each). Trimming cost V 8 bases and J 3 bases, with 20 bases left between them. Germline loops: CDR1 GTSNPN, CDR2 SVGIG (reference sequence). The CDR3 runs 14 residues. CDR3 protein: CASSPGGGGYEQYF. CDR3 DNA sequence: TGTGCCAGCAGTCCAGGGGGGGGAGGCTACGAGCAGTACTTC.

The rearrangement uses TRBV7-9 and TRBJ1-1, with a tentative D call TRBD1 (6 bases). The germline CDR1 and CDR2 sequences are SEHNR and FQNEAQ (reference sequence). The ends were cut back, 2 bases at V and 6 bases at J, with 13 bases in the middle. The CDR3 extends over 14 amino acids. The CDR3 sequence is CASSLFSGGPEAFF. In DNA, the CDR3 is TGTGCCAGCAGCTTATTTTCGGGGGGCCCTGAAGCTTTCTTT.

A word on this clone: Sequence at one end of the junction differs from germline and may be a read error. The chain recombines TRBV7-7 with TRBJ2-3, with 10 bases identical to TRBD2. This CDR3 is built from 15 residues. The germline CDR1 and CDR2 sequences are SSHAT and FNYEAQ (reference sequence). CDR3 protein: CASSFLAGAIDTQYF. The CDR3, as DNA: TGTGCTAGCAGCTTTCTAGCGGGAGCAATAGATACGCAGTATTTT.

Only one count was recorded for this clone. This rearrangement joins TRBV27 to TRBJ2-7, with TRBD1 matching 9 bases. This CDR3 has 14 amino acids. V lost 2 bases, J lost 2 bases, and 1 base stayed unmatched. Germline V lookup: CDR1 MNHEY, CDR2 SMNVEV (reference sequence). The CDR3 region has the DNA TGTGCCAGCAGTTTAGGGACAGGGCCCTACGAGCAGTACTTC. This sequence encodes CASSLGTGPYEQYF.

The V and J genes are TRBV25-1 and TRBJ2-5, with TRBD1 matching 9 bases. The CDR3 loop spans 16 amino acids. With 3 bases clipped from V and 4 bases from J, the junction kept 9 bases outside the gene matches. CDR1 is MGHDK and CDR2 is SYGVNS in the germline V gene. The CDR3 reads CASSDPGTGNRETQYF. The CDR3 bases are TGTGCCAGCAGTGATCCCGGGACAGGGAATCGAGAGACCCAGTACTTC.

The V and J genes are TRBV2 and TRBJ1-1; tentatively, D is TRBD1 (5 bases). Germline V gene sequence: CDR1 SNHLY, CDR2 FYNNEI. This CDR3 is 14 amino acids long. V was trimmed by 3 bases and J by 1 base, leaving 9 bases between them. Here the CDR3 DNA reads TGTGCCAGCAGTGAGGGGACGGCGAACACTGAAGCTTTCTTT. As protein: CASSEGTANTEAFF.

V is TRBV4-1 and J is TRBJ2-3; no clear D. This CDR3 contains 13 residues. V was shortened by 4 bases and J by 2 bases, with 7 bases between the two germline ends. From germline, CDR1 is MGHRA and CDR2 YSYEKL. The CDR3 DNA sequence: TGCGCCAGCAGCCCCGAGCACACAGATACGCAGTATTTT. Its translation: CASSPEHTDTQYF.

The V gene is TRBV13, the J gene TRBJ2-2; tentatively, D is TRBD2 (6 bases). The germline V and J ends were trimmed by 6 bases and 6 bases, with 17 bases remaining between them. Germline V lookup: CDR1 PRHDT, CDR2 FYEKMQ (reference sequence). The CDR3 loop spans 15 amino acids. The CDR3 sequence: CASSEDGSIPGELFF. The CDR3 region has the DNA TGTGCCAGCAGTGAAGACGGGAGTATCCCCGGGGAGCTGTTTTTT.